This TCR beta chain comes out of a study of regulatory T cells in long-lasting Graves disease. Study-level results: Persistent patients shared some 2,500 public clonotypes among themselves. Newly diagnosed patients shared fewer, at under 1,000.

Building of the TCR beta libraries involved iRepertoire HTBI primers and Arm-PCR of CDR3 regions. TCRdb independently ran MiXCR on the multiplex PCR reads; one entry per CDR3 protein. Found here are 520,000 or so distinct CDR3 sequences, around 12% of them singletons; the top ten hold roughly 9.3%. Indicated time point: newly diagnosed GD, antithyroid drugs for less than 3 months. RNA from PBMCs was the source of the TCR library. At least ten counts were recorded for this clonotype. Its antigen is currently unknown. CDR1 MNHEY and CDR2 SVGEGT come from the germline V gene. The length of the CDR3 is 13 residues. Trimming removed 7 bases from V and 9 bases from J, with 13 bases in between. These records were also assigned to another study, of T cells in Graves' hyperthyroidism and ophthalmopathy. In that study: Stable hyperthyroidism: no ophthalmopathy progression over 18 months of follow-up.

The genes are TRBV6-2 or TRBV6-3 and TRBJ1-6, with D possibly TRBD1 on 5 matching bases. The specimen was peripheral blood mononuclear cells (PBMCs), collected at new diagnosis, from a patient treated with antithyroid drugs. This sequence originates from a woman aged 30 to 39 with Graves disease. CDR3 protein: CASTGTVFSPLHF. CDR3 nucleotides: TGTGCCAGCACCGGGACCGTCTTTTCACCCCTCCACTTT.